This T cell receptor (beta chain) comes out of a study of blood T cell repertoires in COVID-19. The overall study: T cells, B-cell-depleted T cells, or PBMCs provided the cDNA or gDNA that served as material.

This clone was seen a few times. Authors' analysis steps: Amplifying reference gene primers gave estimates of nucleated cell counts. The table came from immunoSEQ multiplex PCR; TCRdb's copy has only in-frame clones and leaves some out. From that table come the V and J calls and clone size; the DNA was used to work out D and trimming. Counted here are about 260,000 clones, around four fifths occurring once; the ten biggest clones make up 4.1%. Recruits, aged about 18 to 95 years, lived in approximately 26 US areas. Participant-given clinical history determined each cohort assignment. In germline, CDR1 is KGHDR, CDR2 SFDVKD. V shed 4 bases, J shed 6 bases, and the junction held 15 bases outside the gene matches. This CDR3 has 18 amino acids.

Material for sequencing was PBMCs or T cells enriched from blood (not recorded which). The receptor was isolated from a man younger than 40 with acute COVID-19. The chain joins TRBV24-1 to TRBJ2-1, with 9 bases aligning to TRBD2. CDR3 in DNA: TGTGCCACCAGTGAGCATCTCAAGCGGGAGGAAAATGTCAATGAGCAGTTCTTC. This encodes CATSEHLKREENVNEQFF.